The clone carrying this T cell receptor (beta chain) was observed once. This entry belongs to a study of blood T cell repertoires in COVID-19. Study overall: Acute and convalescent COVID-19 specimens originated in the United States, Italy and Spain. From T cells, B-cell-depleted T cells, or PBMCs came the material, which was cDNA or gDNA.

As handled by the study authors: The authors estimated nucleated cell counts from reference gene primer amplification. Sequenced by immunoSEQ multiplex PCR; TCRdb stores in-frame clones only, minus some. V and J calls and clone size are given by that table; D and trimming were obtained from the DNA. The sample carries about 340,000 clones, 85% to 90% recorded once. CDR3 length equals 15 residues. V lost 3 bases to trimming and J lost 3 bases; unmatched junction nucleotides: 4. CDR1 is SGHNT and CDR2 is YENEEA in the germline V gene. Patients of the Seattle cohort, enrolled during active infection, were followed longitudinally.

The source of this sequence is a woman aged 45-65 years with COVID-19, enrolled during active disease. The sequenced sample consisted of peripheral blood. The chain uses TRBV11-3 and TRBJ2-1, with 8 bases identical to TRBD1. CDR3 DNA: TGTGCCAGCAGCTTGGGACAGGAGTTCTACAATGAGCAGTTCTTC. Translating it yields CASSLGQEFYNEQFF.